Each of the 12 T cell receptor beta chains below was sequenced from the same sample in a study of shared clonotypes between healthy human individuals. TCRdb's table, derived via immunoSEQ multiplex PCR, lists solely in-frame clones and lacks some. The sample lists approximately 1,500,000 clones, approximately 98% occurring once. Input material: naive CD4+ T cells sorted from blood. Subset given: CD45RA+ positively selected. These receptors were collected from a young man in good health.

The rearrangement links TRBV5-1 to TRBJ2-7; TRBD2 agrees at 9 bases. The CDR3 sequence is 18 residues long. V shed 2 bases, J shed 4 bases, and the junction held 16 bases outside the gene matches. Germline V gene lookup returns CDR1 SGHRS and CDR2 YFSETQ. CDR3 coding DNA: TGCGCCAGCAGCTTATCAAAAGTTAGCGGGAGTGGGGGTTACGAGCAGTACTTC. Its protein is CASSLSKVSGSGGYEQYF.

The rearrangement uses TRBV28 and TRBJ2-4; D gene unclear. CDR3 length equals 15 residues. V dropped 1 base and J dropped 3 bases, with 10 bases sitting between them. Per germline, CDR1 MDHEN and CDR2 SYDVKM. For the CDR3, the DNA is TGTGCCAGCAGTTTATCGGGTTTTGGCAAAAACATTCAGTACTTC. It translates to CASSLSGFGKNIQYF.

V is TRBV10-3 and J is TRBJ1-3, with D possibly matching TRBD1 (5 bases). CDR3 length: 14 residues. V lost 6 bases to trimming and J lost 7 bases, with 16 bases between them. In germline, CDR1 is ENHRY, CDR2 SYGVKD. The CDR3: CAISDGTPGNTIYF. DNA for the CDR3: TGTGCCATCAGCGATGGGACGCCCGGGAACACCATATATTTT.

This clone was seen only once. The gene calls are TRBV7-2 and TRBJ2-1; D may correspond to TRBD1 or TRBD2 (5 bases each). Trimming cost V 3 bases and J 6 bases, with 18 bases left between them. The CDR3 spans 16 residues. CDR1 SGHTA and CDR2 FQGNSA come from the germline V gene. CDR3 region: CASSFAGTRGSNEQFF. The CDR3 DNA follows: TGTGCCAGCAGCTTTGCCGGAACTAGGGGAAGCAATGAGCAGTTCTTC.

This clone was found once. The CDR3 loop reads CASSPIGEEVAFF. CDR3 bases: TGTGCCAGCAGCCCCATAGGGGAGGAGGTAGCTTTCTTT. The chain has TRBV25-1 and TRBJ1-1; a weak D match, TRBD1 (5 bases). Trimming shortened V by 6 bases and J by 10 bases, and 18 bases separated the two germline ends. CDR1 is MGHDK and CDR2 is SYGVNS in the germline V gene. CDR3 size: 13 residues. Supplemented by reference TRBV25-1 and TRBJ1-1, the full variable domain reads EADIYQTPRYLVIGTGKKITLECSQTMGHDKMYWYQQDPGMELHLIHYSYGVNSTEKGDLSSESTVSRIRTEHFPLTLESARPSHTSQYLCASSPIGEEVAFFGQGTRLTVV.

The genes are TRBV6-5 and TRBJ2-7; D perhaps matches TRBD2 (5 bases). Trimming left V 9 bases short and J 1 base short, with 13 bases between. The germline gives CDR1 MNHEY, CDR2 SVGAGI. The CDR3 runs to 13 residues. DNA of the CDR3: TGTGCCAGTTCGGCCCTAGCTTCCTACGAGCAGTACTTC. This codes for CASSALASYEQYF.

The V call is TRBV29-1, the J call TRBJ2-3; D may be TRBD1 (6 bases). The CDR3 covers 10 residues. Germline CDR1 SQVTM, CDR2 ANQGSEA. V was clipped by 7 bases and J by 12 bases, with 14 bases between them. DNA of the CDR3: TGCAGCGCACTACAGGGTCCCCAGTATTTT. This codes for CSALQGPQYF.

V and J are TRBV10-3 and TRBJ1-5, with D possibly being TRBD1 (6 bases). Germline CDR1 and CDR2: ENHRY and SYGVKD. The CDR3 runs 16 residues. The V end was cut by 3 bases, the J end by 7 bases, with 19 bases between. CDR3 DNA: TGTGCCATCAGTGACTGGCGGGACACAGGACACCAGCCCCAGCATTTT. As protein: CAISDWRDTGHQPQHF.

The chain links TRBV7-8 to TRBJ2-7, with D uncertain. Trimming removed 5 bases at V and 2 bases at J, with 16 bases between. The CDR3 runs to 15 residues. Germline lookup yields CDR1 SGHVS and CDR2 FQNEAQ. The CDR3 sequence is CASSQDRTSAYEQYF. CDR3 nucleotides: TGTGCCAGCAGCCAAGACCGGACCAGCGCCTACGAGCAGTACTTC.

The chain recombines TRBV6-1 with TRBJ2-7; TRBD2 aligns across 10 bases. With V trimmed by 6 bases and J by 0 bases, 5 bases remained unmatched. The CDR3 totals 15 residues. Germline values: CDR1 MNHNS, CDR2 SASEGT. The CDR3 DNA sequence: TGTGCCAGCAGACGTGCTAGCGGGAGCTCCTACGAGCAGTACTTC. It yields the protein CASRRASGSSYEQYF.

Worth noting for this clone: This sample also contains other DNA sequences that code for the same CDR3. This rearrangement joins TRBV18 to TRBJ2-1, with a weak D call TRBD2 (6 bases). Trimming stripped 3 bases from V and 2 bases from J, with 8 bases between. The CDR3 runs to 14 residues. Germline values: CDR1 KGHSH, CDR2 LQKENI. CDR3 sequence: CASSPSGTYNEQFF. CDR3 coding DNA: TGTGCCAGCTCACCTAGCGGAACCTACAATGAGCAGTTCTTC.

J is TRBJ1-5 and V is TRBV2, with D perhaps TRBD1 (5 bases). Germline assignment: CDR1 SNHLY and CDR2 FYNNEI. This CDR3 has 16 amino acids. V lost 1 base and J lost 10, with 20 bases in between. CDR3 in amino acids: CASSEDLVGPTLPQHF. In nucleotides, the CDR3 is TGTGCCAGCAGTGAAGATTTAGTGGGGCCCACCCTACCCCAGCATTTT.